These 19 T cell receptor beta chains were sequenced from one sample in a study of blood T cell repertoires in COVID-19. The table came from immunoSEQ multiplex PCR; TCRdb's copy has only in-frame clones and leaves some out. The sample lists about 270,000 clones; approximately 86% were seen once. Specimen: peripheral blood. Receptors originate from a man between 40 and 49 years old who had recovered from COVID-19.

The CDR3 sequence: CASSLGASRTDTQYF. The CDR3 region has the DNA TGTGCCAGCAGCTTGGGGGCTTCCCGCACAGATACGCAGTATTTT. The chain has TRBV5-6 and TRBJ2-3; D is unresolved. The CDR3 extends over 15 amino acids. From germline, CDR1 is SGHDT and CDR2 YYEEEE. Trimming removed 0 bases at V and 1 base at J, with 9 bases between.

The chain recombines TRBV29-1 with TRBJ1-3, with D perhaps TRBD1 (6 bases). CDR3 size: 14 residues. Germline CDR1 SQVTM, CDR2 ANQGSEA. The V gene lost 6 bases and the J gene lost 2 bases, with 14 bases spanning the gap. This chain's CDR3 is CSVLGQLAGNTIYF. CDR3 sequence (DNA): TGCAGCGTGCTCGGACAGTTGGCTGGAAACACCATATATTTT. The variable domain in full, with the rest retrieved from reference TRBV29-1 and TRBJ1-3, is SAVISQKPSRDICQRGTSLTIQCQVDSQVTMMFWYRQQPGQSLTLIATANQGSEATYESGFVIDKFPISRPNLTFSTLTVSNMSPEDSSIYLCSVLGQLAGNTIYFGEGSWLTVV.

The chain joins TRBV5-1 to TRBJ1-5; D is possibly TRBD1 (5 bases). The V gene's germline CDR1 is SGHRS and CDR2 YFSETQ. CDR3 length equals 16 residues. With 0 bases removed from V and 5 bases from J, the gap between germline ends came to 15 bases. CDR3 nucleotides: TGCGCCAGCAGCTTGGGACTCGCGGGAGGGGATCAGCCCCAGCATTTT. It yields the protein CASSLGLAGGDQPQHF. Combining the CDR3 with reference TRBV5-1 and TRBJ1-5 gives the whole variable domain KAGVTQTPRYLIKTRGQQVTLSCSPISGHRSVSWYQQTPGQGLQFLFEYFSETQRNKGNFPGRFSGRQFSNSRSEMNVSTLELGDSALYLCASSLGLAGGDQPQHFGDGTRLSIL.

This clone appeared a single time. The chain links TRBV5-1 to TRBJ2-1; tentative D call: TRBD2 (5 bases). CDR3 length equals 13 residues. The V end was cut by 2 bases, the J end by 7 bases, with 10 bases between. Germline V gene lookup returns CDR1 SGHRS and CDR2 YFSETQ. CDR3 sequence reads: CASSFDYINEQFF. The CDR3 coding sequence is TGCGCCAGCAGCTTCGACTATATTAATGAGCAGTTCTTC.

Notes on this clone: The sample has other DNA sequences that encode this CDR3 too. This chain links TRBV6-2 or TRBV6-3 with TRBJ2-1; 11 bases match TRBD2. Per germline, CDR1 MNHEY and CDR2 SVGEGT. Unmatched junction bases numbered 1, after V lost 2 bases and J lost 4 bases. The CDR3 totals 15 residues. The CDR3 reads CASSYLAGGYNEQFF. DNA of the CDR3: TGTGCCAGCAGTTACCTAGCGGGGGGATACAATGAGCAGTTCTTC.

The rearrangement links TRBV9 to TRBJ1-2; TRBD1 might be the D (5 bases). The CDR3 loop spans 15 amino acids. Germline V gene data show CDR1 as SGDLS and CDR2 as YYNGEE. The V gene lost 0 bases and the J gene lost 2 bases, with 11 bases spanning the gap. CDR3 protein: CASSVGQGPNYGYTF. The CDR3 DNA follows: TGTGCCAGCAGCGTAGGCCAGGGCCCAAACTATGGCTACACCTTC. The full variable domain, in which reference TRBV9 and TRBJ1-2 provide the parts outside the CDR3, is DSGVTQTPKHLITATGQRVTLRCSPRSGDLSVYWYQQSLDQGLQFLIQYYNGEERAKGNILERFSAQQFPDLHSELNLSSLELGDSALYFCASSVGQGPNYGYTFGSGTRLTVV.

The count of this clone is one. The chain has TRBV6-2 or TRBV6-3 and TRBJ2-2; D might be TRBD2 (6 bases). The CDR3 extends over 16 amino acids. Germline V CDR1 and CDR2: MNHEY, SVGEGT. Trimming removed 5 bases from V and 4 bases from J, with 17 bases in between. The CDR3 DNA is TGTGCCAGCAGTCGACCCTCGGGGGAGAGCACCGGGGAGCTGTTTTTT. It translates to CASSRPSGESTGELFF.

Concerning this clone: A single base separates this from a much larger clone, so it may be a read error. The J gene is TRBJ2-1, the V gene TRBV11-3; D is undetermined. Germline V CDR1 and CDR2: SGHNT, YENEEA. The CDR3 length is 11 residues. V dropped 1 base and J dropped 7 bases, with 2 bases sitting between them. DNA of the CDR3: TGTGCCAGCAGCTTAGCGAATGAGCAGTTCTTC. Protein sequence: CASSLANEQFF.

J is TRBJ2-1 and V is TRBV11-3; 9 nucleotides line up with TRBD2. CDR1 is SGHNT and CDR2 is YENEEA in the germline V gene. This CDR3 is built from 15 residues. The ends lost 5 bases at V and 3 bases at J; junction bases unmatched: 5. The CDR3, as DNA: TGTGCCAGCAGCCCAGGACTAGCGTTCTACAATGAGCAGTTCTTC. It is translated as CASSPGLAFYNEQFF.

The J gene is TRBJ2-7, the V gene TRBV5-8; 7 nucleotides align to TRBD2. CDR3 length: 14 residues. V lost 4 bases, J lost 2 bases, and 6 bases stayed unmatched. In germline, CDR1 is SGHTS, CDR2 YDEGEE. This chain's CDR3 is CASSAGLFPYEQYF. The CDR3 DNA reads TGTGCCAGCAGCGCGGGACTATTTCCCTACGAGCAGTACTTC.

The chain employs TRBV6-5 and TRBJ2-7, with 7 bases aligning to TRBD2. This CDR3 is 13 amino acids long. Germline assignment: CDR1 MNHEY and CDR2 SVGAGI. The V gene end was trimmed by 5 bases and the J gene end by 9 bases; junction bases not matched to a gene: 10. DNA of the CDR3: TGTGCCAGCAGTCGAAGCGGGAAGACGGGGCAGTACTTC. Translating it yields CASSRSGKTGQYF.

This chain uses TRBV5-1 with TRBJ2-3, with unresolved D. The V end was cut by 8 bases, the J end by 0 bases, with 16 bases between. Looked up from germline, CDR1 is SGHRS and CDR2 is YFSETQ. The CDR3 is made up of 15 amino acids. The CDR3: CASKSSARSTDTQYF. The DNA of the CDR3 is TGCGCCAGTAAGAGCTCGGCCAGGAGCACAGATACGCAGTATTTT. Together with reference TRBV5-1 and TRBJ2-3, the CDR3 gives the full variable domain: KAGVTQTPRYLIKTRGQQVTLSCSPISGHRSVSWYQQTPGQGLQFLFEYFSETQRNKGNFPGRFSGRQFSNSRSEMNVSTLELGDSALYLCASKSSARSTDTQYFGPGTRLTVL.

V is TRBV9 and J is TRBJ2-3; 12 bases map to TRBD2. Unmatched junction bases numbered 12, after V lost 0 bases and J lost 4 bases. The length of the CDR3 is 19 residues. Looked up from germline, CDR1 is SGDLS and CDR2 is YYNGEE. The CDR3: CASSVAARLAGGRADTQYF. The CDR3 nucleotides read TGTGCCAGCAGCGTAGCTGCTAGGCTAGCGGGAGGGCGTGCAGATACGCAGTATTTT.

CDR3 in DNA: TGCAGTGCACTGGACAGTGTTGAAGCTTTCTTT. This codes for CSALDSVEAFF. This sequence joins TRBV20-1 and TRBJ1-1; D is possibly TRBD1 (6 bases). Looked up from germline, CDR1 is DFQATT and CDR2 is SNEGSKA (reference sequence). This CDR3 contains 11 residues. Trimming took off 6 bases at V and 7 bases at J, with 12 bases between the two ends.

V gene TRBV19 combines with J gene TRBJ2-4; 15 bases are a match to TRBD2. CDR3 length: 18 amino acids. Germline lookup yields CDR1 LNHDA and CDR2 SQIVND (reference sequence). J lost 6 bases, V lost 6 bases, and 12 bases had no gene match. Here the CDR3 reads CASSYRGLAGGMGNIQYF. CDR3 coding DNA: TGTGCCAGTAGCTATCGGGGACTAGCGGGAGGCATGGGAAACATTCAGTACTTC. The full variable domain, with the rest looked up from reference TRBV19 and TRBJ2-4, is DGGITQSPKYLFRKEGQNVTLSCEQNLNHDAMYWYRQDPGQGLRLIYYSQIVNDFQKGDIAEGYSVSREKKESFPLTVTSAQKNPTAFYLCASSYRGLAGGMGNIQYFGAGTRLSVL.

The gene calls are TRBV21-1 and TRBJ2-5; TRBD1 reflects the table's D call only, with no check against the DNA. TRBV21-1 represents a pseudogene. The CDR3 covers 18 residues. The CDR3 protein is CASSKRGEAGAYQETQYF. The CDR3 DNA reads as TGTGCCAGCAGCAAAAGGGGTGAGGCAGGGGCGTACCAAGAGACCCAGTACTTC.

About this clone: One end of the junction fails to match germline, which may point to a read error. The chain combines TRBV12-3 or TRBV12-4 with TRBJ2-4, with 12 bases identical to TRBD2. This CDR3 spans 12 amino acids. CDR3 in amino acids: CASSRTSGNPHF. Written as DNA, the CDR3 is TGTGCCAGCAGCCGGACTAGCGGGAATCCCCACTTC.

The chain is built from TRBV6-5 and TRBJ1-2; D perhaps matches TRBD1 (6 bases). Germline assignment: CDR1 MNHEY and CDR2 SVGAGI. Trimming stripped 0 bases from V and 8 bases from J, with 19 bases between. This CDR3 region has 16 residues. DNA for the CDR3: TGTGCCAGCAGTTACTCGCCAGGGGCGAGCCCTCTGGGCTACACCTTC. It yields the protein CASSYSPGASPLGYTF.

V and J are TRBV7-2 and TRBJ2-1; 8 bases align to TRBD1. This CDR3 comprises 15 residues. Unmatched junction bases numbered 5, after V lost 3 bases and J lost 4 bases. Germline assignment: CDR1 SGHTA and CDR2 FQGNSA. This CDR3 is CASSLGQARYNEQFF. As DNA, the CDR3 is TGTGCCAGCAGCTTGGGACAGGCGCGATACAATGAGCAGTTCTTC.